These 26 T cell receptor beta chains were sequenced from one sample in a study of regulatory T cells in long-lasting Graves disease. Time point defined: newly diagnosed GD, antithyroid drugs for less than 3 months. PBMC-derived RNA was used for the TCR library. iRepertoire HTBI primers and Arm-PCR of CDR3 regions built TCR beta libraries. TCRdb called the multiplex PCR reads again in MiXCR, with one record for every CDR3 protein. Of 350,000 to 550,000 distinct CDR3 sequences listed, more than 13% are singletons. This same sample was also taken into another study, of T cells in Graves' hyperthyroidism and ophthalmopathy.

Here the sequenced sample was peripheral blood mononuclear cells (PBMCs), taken at new diagnosis, from a patient treated with antithyroid drugs. Receptors were obtained from a woman aged 25 to 39 with Graves disease.

Note on this clonotype: This probably arose from a read error, given a far larger clone one base away. The V and J genes are TRBV13 and TRBJ1-5, with 7 positions matching TRBD1. CDR3 length: 14 residues. Germline CDR1 reads PRHDT; CDR2 reads FYEKMQ (reference sequence). The chain's CDR3 is CASSLGDSGQPPHF. CDR3 nucleotide sequence: TGTGCCAGCAGCTTGGGGGACAGCGGTCAGCCCCCGCATTTT.

This clonotype was found a few times. The V gene is TRBV7-9, the J gene TRBJ1-1; D call uncertain. The CDR3 length is 15 residues. Germline CDR1 reads SEHNR; CDR2 reads FQNEAQ (reference sequence). V lost 5 bases to trimming and J lost 8 bases, with 21 bases between them. The CDR3 loop is CASSTRTPSREEAFF. Here the CDR3 DNA reads TGTGCCAGCAGCACTCGGACCCCCTCCCGGGAGGAAGCTTTCTTT. The variable domain in full, completed from reference TRBV7-9 and TRBJ1-1, reads DTGVSQNPRHKITKRGQNVTFRCDPISEHNRLYWYRQTLGQGPEFLTYFQNEAQLEKSRLLSDRFSAERPKGSFSTLEIQRTEQGDSAMYLCASSTRTPSREEAFFGQGTRLTVV.

This clonotype has a count of ten or more. V gene TRBV5-4 combines with J gene TRBJ1-1; possible D gene TRBD1, 5 bases. Germline lookup yields CDR1 SGHNT and CDR2 YYREEE (reference sequence). V lost 5 bases, J lost 12 bases, and 20 bases lay in between. This CDR3 comprises 13 residues. In DNA form, the CDR3 reads TGTGCCAGCAGATCCCCCCGGGACGTCGGAACTTTCTTT. Its protein is CASRSPRDVGTFF.

The sample holds many counts of this clonotype. The chain uses TRBV12-3 or TRBV12-4 and TRBJ1-5; a weak D match, TRBD1 (5 bases). This CDR3 is 13 amino acids long. V dropped 6 bases and J dropped 4 bases, with 10 bases sitting between them. CDR3 amino acids: CASRVQGNQPQHF. In DNA form, the CDR3 reads TGTGCCAGCAGAGTGCAGGGAAATCAGCCCCAGCATTTT.

The chain combines TRBV6-9 with TRBJ2-7, with a possible D match to TRBD1 (5 bases). V lost 4 bases, J lost 2 bases, and 9 bases lay in between. Germline V gene sequence: CDR1 MNHGY, CDR2 SVAAGI. This CDR3 comprises 13 residues. CDR3 DNA sequence: TGTGCCAGCAGTTTCGCGACAGCCTACGAGCAGTACTTC. Amino acid sequence: CASSFATAYEQYF.

The V call is TRBV5-6, the J call TRBJ1-2; 7 bases match TRBD1. Germline CDR1 is SGHDT and CDR2 is YYEEEE. V dropped 1 base and J dropped 4; count of bases not matched to a gene: 4. This CDR3 has 14 residues. CDR3 sequence (DNA): TGTGCCAGCAGCTTGTACAGGGGCATCTATGGCTACACCTTC. Protein sequence: CASSLYRGIYGYTF.

This clonotype appeared many times. J is TRBJ2-3 and V is TRBV6-1; D gene unclear. The germline V gene has CDR1 MNHNS and CDR2 SASEGT. Trimming stripped 4 bases from V and 5 bases from J, with 13 bases between. The CDR3 spans 14 residues. The CDR3 loop is CASSGVWGGDTQYF. The CDR3 nucleotides are TGTGCCAGCAGTGGGGTCTGGGGTGGAGATACGCAGTATTTT.

The sample holds many counts of this clonotype. This CDR3 is CASPQRAGKNQPQHF. CDR3 bases: TGTGCCAGCCCTCAAAGGGCAGGCAAAAATCAGCCCCAGCATTTT. The rearrangement links TRBV7-3 to TRBJ1-5; D ambiguous. The germline CDR1 and CDR2 sequences are SGHTA and FQGTGA. Between the trimmed V and J ends, which lost 8 bases and 4 bases, there was a span of 18 bases. This CDR3 region has 15 residues.

The CDR3 spells CASSFPSGDNGWELFF. CDR3 nucleotides: TGTGCCAGCAGCTTCCCCTCGGGGGACAACGGATGGGAGCTGTTTTTT. J is TRBJ2-2 and V is TRBV13; D assignment may be TRBD1 or TRBD2 (6 bases each). The CDR3 sequence is 16 residues long. Germline CDR1 is PRHDT and CDR2 is FYEKMQ (reference sequence). Trimming shortened V by 3 bases and J by 9 bases, and 20 bases separated the two germline ends.

At least ten counts were recorded for this clonotype. The genes are TRBV12-3 or TRBV12-4 and TRBJ2-1, with 7 bases lining up with TRBD1. The length of the CDR3 is 14 residues. J lost 4 bases, V lost 7 bases, and 7 bases had no gene match. The CDR3 protein is CASTGTAIYNEQFF. The CDR3 region has the DNA TGTGCCAGCACCGGGACAGCTATTTACAATGAGCAGTTCTTC.

This clonotype came up many times. This chain's CDR3 is CASSLALDSYEQYF. CDR3 DNA: TGTGCCAGCAGCTTAGCCCTGGACAGCTACGAGCAGTACTTC. The J gene is TRBJ2-7, the V gene TRBV7-8; tentatively, D is TRBD1 (6 bases). Trimming shortened V by 0 bases and J by 3 bases, and 9 bases separated the two germline ends. Germline V gene lookup returns CDR1 SGHVS and CDR2 FQNEAQ. CDR3 length: 14 amino acids.

This clonotype was counted between two and nine times. The V and J genes are TRBV9 and TRBJ1-3; TRBD1 might be the D (5 bases). V lost 5 bases and J 9 bases, leaving 12 bases between the germline ends. The CDR3 contains 12 residues. Germline V gene data show CDR1 as SGDLS and CDR2 as YYNGEE. The CDR3, as DNA: TGTGCCAGCAGGGCTAATCAGGGCACCATATATTTT. Protein sequence: CASRANQGTIYF.

V and J are TRBV5-1 and TRBJ2-7, with D perhaps given as TRBD1 or TRBD2 (6 bases each). The CDR3 is 12 residues long. CDR1 is SGHRS and CDR2 is YFSETQ in the germline V gene. Trimming stripped 0 bases from V and 13 bases from J, with 14 bases between. CDR3 in amino acids: CASSLVGGEKYF. The CDR3 bases are TGCGCCAGCAGCTTGGTCGGGGGCGAAAAATACTTC. The full variable domain, completed using reference TRBV5-1 and TRBJ2-7, is KAGVTQTPRYLIKTRGQQVTLSCSPISGHRSVSWYQQTPGQGLQFLFEYFSETQRNKGNFPGRFSGRQFSNSRSEMNVSTLELGDSALYLCASSLVGGEKYFGPGTRLTVT.

Of note for this clonotype: With only one base between it and a far larger clone, this is likely a read error. The chain couples TRBV11-2 to TRBJ2-7, with a tentative D call TRBD1 (6 bases). The CDR3 covers 15 residues. With 5 bases removed from V and 7 bases from J, the gap between germline ends came to 21 bases. CDR1 and CDR2 from the germline V gene are SGHAT and FQNNGV. CDR3 DNA: TGTGCCAGCAGCCCAGGGGTACGGCTAAAGGATGAGCAGTACTTC. Translated: CASSPGVRLKDEQYF.

This clonotype was recorded at least ten times. The rearrangement uses TRBV20-1 and TRBJ2-7, with D possibly matching TRBD2 (6 bases). CDR1 is DFQATT, CDR2 SNEGSKA, per germline (reference sequence). The germline V and J ends were trimmed by 3 bases and 2 bases, with 11 bases remaining between them. CDR3 size: 13 residues. CDR3: CSARMAGTYEQYF. CDR3 in DNA: TGCAGTGCTAGGATGGCGGGAACCTACGAGCAGTACTTC.

Concerning this clonotype itself: A much larger clone lies one base from this, so it may be a read error. Likely a read error: the CDR3 ends without its conserved phenylalanine or tryptophan. The CDR3 DNA reads as TGCGCCAGCAGCCAAGGACTTGCGACAGGGAAAGATCAGCCCCAGCATCTT. It yields the protein CASSQGLATGKDQPQHL. The chain employs TRBV4-1 and TRBJ1-5; 7 positions match TRBD1. The CDR3 is 17 residues long. Germline assignment: CDR1 MGHRA and CDR2 YSYEKL. The V gene end was trimmed by 1 base and the J gene end by 5 bases; junction bases not matched to a gene: 11.

The table lists this clonotype with a few counts. This rearrangement joins TRBV29-1 to TRBJ2-3; D uncertain. Trimming took 0 bases from V and 8 from J, leaving 18 bases between them. The CDR3 totals 15 residues. Germline lookup yields CDR1 SQVTM and CDR2 ANQGSEA. The CDR3: CSVEDLSRTIPTQYF. DNA for the CDR3: TGCAGCGTTGAAGATCTGAGCCGGACCATCCCTACGCAGTATTTT.

The CDR3 coding sequence is TGTGCCAGCACTTGGTCCCCTAACTATGGCTACACCTTC. Translated: CASTWSPNYGYTF. The V gene is TRBV12-3 or TRBV12-4, the J gene TRBJ1-2; D not resolved. V was clipped by 7 bases and J by 0 bases, with 9 bases between them. This CDR3 is built from 13 residues.

In this sample, this clonotype turned up many times. The chain employs TRBV3-1 and TRBJ1-1, with TRBD1 identical over 7 bases. The CDR3 has 18 residues. Trimming at V came to 6 bases and at J to 5 bases, leaving 21 bases not matched to a gene. CDR1 and CDR2 from the germline V gene are LGHDT and YNNKEL (reference sequence). Here the CDR3 reads CASSPRSLTGKLETEAFF. DNA for the CDR3: TGTGCCAGCAGTCCAAGATCTTTGACAGGGAAATTGGAAACTGAAGCTTTCTTT.

For this clonotype: A single base is all that separates this from a far larger clone, so a read error is likely. This sequence joins TRBV2 and TRBJ2-1; D is possibly TRBD2 (5 bases). The J call is in doubt because the DNA end fits TRBJ2-5 better. Germline CDR1 and CDR2: SNHLY and FYNNEI. CDR3 length: 13 residues. CDR3 protein: CASNTRVQGTQYF. The CDR3 region has the DNA TGTGCCAGCAATACTAGAGTCCAAGGGACCCAGTACTTC.

This clonotype has ten or more counts. V gene TRBV18 combines with J gene TRBJ2-7, with 7 nucleotides matching TRBD2. The CDR3 is 13 amino acids. Germline assignment: CDR1 KGHSH and CDR2 LQKENI. J was trimmed by 4 bases and V by 3 bases; bases with no gene match: 3. CDR3 amino acids: CASSPAGEYEQYF. CDR3 DNA sequence: TGTGCCAGCTCACCGGCGGGAGAGTACGAGCAGTACTTC.

The chain carries TRBV6-1 and TRBJ1-2, with 9 bases aligning to TRBD1. V shed 7 bases and J 4 bases; nucleotides not matched to a gene: 7. CDR1 is MNHNS, CDR2 SASEGT, per germline. This CDR3 region has 14 residues. CDR3 protein: CASMRGTGTYGYTF. In nucleotides, the CDR3 is TGTGCCAGCATGAGGGGGACAGGGACCTATGGCTACACCTTC.

The table lists this clonotype with a few counts. The rearrangement uses TRBV5-6 and TRBJ2-7; 8 bases line up with TRBD2. Germline loops: CDR1 SGHDT, CDR2 YYEEEE. Trimming removed 5 bases from V and 3 bases from J; junction bases left unmatched: 28. The CDR3 contains 21 residues. The CDR3 loop is CASSRYRVPLSGTPLIYEQYF. The CDR3 DNA sequence: TGTGCCAGCAGTAGATACAGGGTCCCACTTAGCGGGACGCCCCTTATCTACGAGCAGTACTTC.

The rearrangement joins TRBV6-1 to TRBJ2-1; 7 nucleotides agree with TRBD2. Trimming removed 8 bases from V and 4 bases from J; junction bases left unmatched: 8. The CDR3 length is 14 residues. Looked up from germline, CDR1 is MNHNS and CDR2 is SASEGT. This chain's CDR3 is CASEGGVGYNEQFF. DNA for the CDR3: TGTGCCAGCGAGGGAGGGGTGGGTTACAATGAGCAGTTCTTC.

The genes are TRBV11-3 and TRBJ2-2, with TRBD2 as a possible D gene (6 bases). The CDR3 is made up of 13 amino acids. CDR1 and CDR2 from the germline V gene are SGHNT and YENEEA. V gave up 5 bases and J gave up 7 bases, with 11 bases separating them. DNA of the CDR3: TGTGCCAGCAGCCGGGAGTCCGGCGGGGAGCTGTTTTTT. It codes for CASSRESGGELFF.

This clonotype was counted at least ten times. The V and J genes are TRBV3-1 and TRBJ2-1; the D gene is possibly TRBD2 (6 bases). The DNA matches TRBJ2-5 better at its end, which makes the J call doubtful. This CDR3 contains 16 residues. From germline, CDR1 is LGHDT and CDR2 YNNKEL (reference sequence). As DNA, the CDR3 is TGTGCCAGCAGCCAAGATATGGGACTGGAACAAGAGACCCAGTACTTC. Its protein is CASSQDMGLEQETQYF.